This TCR beta chain was recovered during a study of blood T cell repertoires in COVID-19 (dated by TCRdb to 2020 to 2021). In terms of the full investigation: Collaborator samples came from the United States, Italy and Spain and covered acute and convalescent phases of COVID-19. The prospective study material was composed of cDNA or gDNA derived from T cells, B-cell-depleted T cells, or PBMCs. Samples were obtained from the ongoing ImmuneRACE study (first 160 participants) and from some 1,200 subjects provided by 6 global collaborators. The sample metadata nearly always contained a de-identified subject ID, COVID-19 status, age in years and sex. A freely available public database, intended as a resource for researchers studying the immune response to SARS-CoV-2, is where the repertoires were released. Subjects who had been exposed to COVID-19, were actively infected with it, or had recovered from it provided the deeply sampled blood TCRbeta repertoires that made up the dataset. Where HLA class I and class II types were available, the types were taken from metadata supplied by the sample provider, not from assay-based typing.

TCRbeta CDR3 regions were amplified from genomic DNA using the immunoSEQ Assay, a bias-controlled multiplex PCR. Per the source publication's procedure: Nucleated cell counts per sample were estimated from amplification of reference gene primers within the assay. To quantify the absolute abundance of each unique TCRbeta CDR3 rearrangement, sequence reads were collapsed and filtered. Productive Simpson clonality was computed per sample as the square root of Simpson's diversity index over productive rearrangements. Drawn from immuneACCESS, this table holds only the in-frame rearrangements with V and J called that TCRdb kept. Clones are partly lost; checked studies trace under half to an unresolved V gene and leave the rest unexplained. V and J calls and clone size are copied from that table; D and trimming were computed from the DNA. The sample data list just over 250,000 clones, and 88% of these were observed just once. The top ten clonotypes cover over 4% of the sample.

The CDR3 has 14 amino acids, counting the end cysteine and phenylalanine. Only CDR3 DNA is held: 42 bases, read in frame from base 1. CDR1 SGDLS and CDR2 YYNGEE were looked up in the germline V gene. The junction shows trimming of 3 bases on V and 6 bases on J, plus 16 bases between the germline ends. General study outcomes and caveats: Clinical and demographic metadata were provided uncurated, with the amount varying by source and participant.

Details on this clone: The antigen it binds to is not known. Base quality data are lacking; no much larger clone is found one base away.

Another Seattle source contributed samples from volunteer blood donors who had recovered from COVID-19. Collaborating institutions collected whole blood in K2EDTA tubes following their own protocols. Collaborator samples were shipped for TCRbeta analysis as frozen whole blood, isolated PBMCs, or DNA extracted from either sample type. The sample taken for sequencing was peripheral blood. This chain is built from TRBV9 and TRBJ2-7; possibly the D gene is TRBD1, per 5 matching bases. The TCR was taken from a man aged 60 to 75 who had recovered from COVID-19. Read as DNA, the sequence is TGTGCCAGCAGCGAGGGGTCAAAGGGTTCCGAGCAGTACTTC. Translated, this gives CASSEGSKGSEQYF.